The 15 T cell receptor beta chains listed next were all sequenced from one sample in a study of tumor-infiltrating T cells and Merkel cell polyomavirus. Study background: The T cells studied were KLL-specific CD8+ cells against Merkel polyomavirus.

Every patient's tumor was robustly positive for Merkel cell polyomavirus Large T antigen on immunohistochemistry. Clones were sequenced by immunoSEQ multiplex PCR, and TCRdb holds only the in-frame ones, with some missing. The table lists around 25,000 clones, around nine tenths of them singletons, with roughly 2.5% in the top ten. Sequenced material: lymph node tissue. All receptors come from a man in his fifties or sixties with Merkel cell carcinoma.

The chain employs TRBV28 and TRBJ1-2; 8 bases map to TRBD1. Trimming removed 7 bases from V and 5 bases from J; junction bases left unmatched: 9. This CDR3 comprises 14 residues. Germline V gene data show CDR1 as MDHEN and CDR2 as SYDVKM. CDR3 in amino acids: CASTSSGQVYGYTF. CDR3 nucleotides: TGTGCCAGCACCTCTTCGGGACAGGTTTATGGCTACACCTTC.

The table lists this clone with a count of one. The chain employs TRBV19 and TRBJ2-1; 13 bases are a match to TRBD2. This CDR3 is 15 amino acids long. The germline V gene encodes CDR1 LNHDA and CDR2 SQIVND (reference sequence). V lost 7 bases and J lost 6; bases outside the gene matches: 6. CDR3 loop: CASKPGLAGTNEQFF. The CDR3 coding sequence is TGTGCCAGTAAGCCGGGACTAGCGGGGACCAATGAGCAGTTCTTC.

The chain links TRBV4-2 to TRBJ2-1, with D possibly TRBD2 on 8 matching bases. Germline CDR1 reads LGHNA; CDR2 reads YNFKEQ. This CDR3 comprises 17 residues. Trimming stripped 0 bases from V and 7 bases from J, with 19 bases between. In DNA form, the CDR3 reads TGTGCCAGCAGCCAAGATAGGGGGCGGGGGGTCTGGAATGAGCAGTTCTTC. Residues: CASSQDRGRGVWNEQFF.

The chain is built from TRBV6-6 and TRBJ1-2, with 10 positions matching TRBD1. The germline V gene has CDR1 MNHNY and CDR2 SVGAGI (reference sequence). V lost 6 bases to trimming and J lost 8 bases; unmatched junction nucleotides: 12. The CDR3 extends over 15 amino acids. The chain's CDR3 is CASRQLRTGGGGYTF. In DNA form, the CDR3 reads TGTGCCAGCAGACAACTCCGGACAGGGGGAGGAGGCTACACCTTC.

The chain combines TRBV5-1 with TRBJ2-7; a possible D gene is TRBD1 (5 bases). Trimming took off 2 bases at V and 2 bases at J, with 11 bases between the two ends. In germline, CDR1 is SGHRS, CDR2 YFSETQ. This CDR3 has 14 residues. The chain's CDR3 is CASSFDSPAYEQYF. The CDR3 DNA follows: TGCGCCAGCAGCTTTGACAGCCCGGCCTACGAGCAGTACTTC.

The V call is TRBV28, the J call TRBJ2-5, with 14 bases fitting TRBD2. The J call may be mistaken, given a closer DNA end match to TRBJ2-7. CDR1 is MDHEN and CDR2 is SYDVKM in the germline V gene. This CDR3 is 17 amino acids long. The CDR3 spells CASIPGLAGAHAYEQYF. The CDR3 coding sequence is TGTGCCAGCATCCCGGGACTAGCGGGAGCGCACGCCTACGAGCAGTACTTC.

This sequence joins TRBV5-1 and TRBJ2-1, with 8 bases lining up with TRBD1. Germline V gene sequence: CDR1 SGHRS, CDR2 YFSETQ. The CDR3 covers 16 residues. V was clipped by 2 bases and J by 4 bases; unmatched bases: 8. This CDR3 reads CASSLLQGASYNEQFF. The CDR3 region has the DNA TGCGCCAGCAGCTTACTCCAGGGGGCGTCTTACAATGAGCAGTTCTTC.

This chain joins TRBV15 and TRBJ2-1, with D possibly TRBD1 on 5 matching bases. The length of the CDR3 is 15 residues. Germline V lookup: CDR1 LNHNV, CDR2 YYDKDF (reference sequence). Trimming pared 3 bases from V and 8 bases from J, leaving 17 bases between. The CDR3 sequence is CATSSGALGTDEQFF. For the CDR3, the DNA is TGTGCCACCAGCAGTGGGGCCCTAGGTACGGATGAGCAGTTCTTC.

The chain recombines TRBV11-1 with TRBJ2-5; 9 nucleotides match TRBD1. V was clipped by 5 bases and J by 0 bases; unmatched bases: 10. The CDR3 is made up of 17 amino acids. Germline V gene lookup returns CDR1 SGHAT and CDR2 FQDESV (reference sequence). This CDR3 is CASSEPQTGGNQETQYF. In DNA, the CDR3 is TGTGCCAGCAGCGAACCCCAAACAGGGGGCAACCAAGAGACCCAGTACTTC.

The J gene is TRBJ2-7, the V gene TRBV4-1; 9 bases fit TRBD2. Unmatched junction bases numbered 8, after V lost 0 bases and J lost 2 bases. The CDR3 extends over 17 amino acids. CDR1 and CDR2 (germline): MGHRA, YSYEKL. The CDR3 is CASSQDLSSGSPYEQYF. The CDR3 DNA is TGCGCCAGCAGCCAAGATCTGAGTAGCGGGAGCCCCTACGAGCAGTACTTC.

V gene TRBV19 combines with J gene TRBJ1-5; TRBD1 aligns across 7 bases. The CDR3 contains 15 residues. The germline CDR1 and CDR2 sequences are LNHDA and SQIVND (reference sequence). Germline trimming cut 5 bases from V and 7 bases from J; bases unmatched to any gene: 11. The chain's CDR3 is CASSAGTEGQQPQHF. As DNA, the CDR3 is TGTGCCAGTAGTGCCGGGACAGAAGGGCAACAGCCCCAGCATTTT.

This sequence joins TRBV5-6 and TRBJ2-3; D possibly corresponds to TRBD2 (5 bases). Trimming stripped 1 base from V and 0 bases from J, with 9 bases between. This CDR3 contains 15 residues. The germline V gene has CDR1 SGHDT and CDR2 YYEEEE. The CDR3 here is CASSLNGISTDTQYF. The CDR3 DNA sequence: TGTGCCAGCAGCTTGAACGGGATTAGCACAGATACGCAGTATTTT. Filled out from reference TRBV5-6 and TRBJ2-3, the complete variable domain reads DAGVTQSPTHLIKTRGQQVTLRCSPKSGHDTVSWYQQALGQGPQFIFQYYEEEERQRGNFPDRFSGHQFPNYSSELNVNALLLGDSALYLCASSLNGISTDTQYFGPGTRLTVL.

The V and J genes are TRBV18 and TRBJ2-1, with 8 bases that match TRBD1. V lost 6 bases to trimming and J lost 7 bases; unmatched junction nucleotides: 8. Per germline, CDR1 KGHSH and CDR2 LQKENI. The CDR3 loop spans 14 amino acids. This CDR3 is CASSQGAVRNEQFF. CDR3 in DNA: TGTGCCAGCTCTCAGGGGGCCGTCAGAAATGAGCAGTTCTTC.

CDR3: CAWSDILGLAGGWSTGELFF. The DNA for the CDR3 is TGTGCCTGGAGTGATATACTAGGGCTAGCGGGAGGGTGGAGCACCGGGGAGCTGTTTTTT. The chain combines TRBV30 with TRBJ2-2, with 12 bases that match TRBD2. Germline CDR1 is GTSNPN and CDR2 is SVGIG (reference sequence). The ends lost 1 base at V and 4 bases at J; junction bases unmatched: 16. The CDR3 sequence is 20 residues long.

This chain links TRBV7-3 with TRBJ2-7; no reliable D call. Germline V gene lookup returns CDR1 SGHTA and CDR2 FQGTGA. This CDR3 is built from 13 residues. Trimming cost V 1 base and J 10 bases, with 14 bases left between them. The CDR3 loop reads CASSLNAQASQYF. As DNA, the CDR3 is TGTGCCAGCAGCTTAAATGCCCAGGCCTCTCAGTACTTC.